This entry features one T cell receptor beta chain sequence. Its specificity is unknown. This sample is part of a study of monozygotic twins with inflammatory bowel disease. Whole-study findings and limits: Telling apart the different T cell subtypes was not possible.

With eight separate reactions per sample, the authors made cDNA. TCRdb reprocessed the 5' RACE reads; each CDR3 protein has one entry and no DNA is given. This sample carries 300,000 to 350,000 distinct CDR3 sequences, with roughly 2% going to the ten biggest clones. The CDR3 runs 14 residues. The sequence was collected from a human donor with ulcerative colitis or Crohn's disease, or a healthy co-twin of an affected twin (not recorded which). Source material: blood. The chain couples TRBV12-3 or TRBV12-4 to TRBJ2-2. CDR3 sequence: CASSLMVSSGELFF.